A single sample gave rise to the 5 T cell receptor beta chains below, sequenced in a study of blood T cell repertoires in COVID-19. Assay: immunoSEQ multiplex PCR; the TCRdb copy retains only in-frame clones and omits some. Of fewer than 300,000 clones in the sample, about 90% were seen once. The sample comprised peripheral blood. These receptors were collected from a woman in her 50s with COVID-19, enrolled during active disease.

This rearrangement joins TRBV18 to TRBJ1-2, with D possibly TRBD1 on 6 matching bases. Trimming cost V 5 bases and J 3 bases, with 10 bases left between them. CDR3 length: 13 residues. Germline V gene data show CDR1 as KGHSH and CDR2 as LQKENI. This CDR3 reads CASSTGLDYGYTF. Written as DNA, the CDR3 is TGTGCCAGCTCAACAGGGTTAGACTATGGCTACACCTTC.

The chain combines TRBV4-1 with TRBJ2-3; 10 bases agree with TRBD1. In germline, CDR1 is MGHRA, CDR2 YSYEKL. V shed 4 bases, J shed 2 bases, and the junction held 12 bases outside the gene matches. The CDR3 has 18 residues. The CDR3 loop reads CASSRRGGDRGLTDTQYF. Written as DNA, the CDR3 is TGCGCCAGCAGCCGCAGGGGGGGTGACAGGGGGCTCACAGATACGCAGTATTTT.

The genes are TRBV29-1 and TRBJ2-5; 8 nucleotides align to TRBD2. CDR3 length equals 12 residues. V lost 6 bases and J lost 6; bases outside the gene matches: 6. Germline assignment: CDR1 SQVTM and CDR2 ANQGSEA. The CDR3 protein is CSVLSGKKTQYF. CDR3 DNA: TGCAGCGTCCTTAGCGGGAAGAAGACCCAGTACTTC.

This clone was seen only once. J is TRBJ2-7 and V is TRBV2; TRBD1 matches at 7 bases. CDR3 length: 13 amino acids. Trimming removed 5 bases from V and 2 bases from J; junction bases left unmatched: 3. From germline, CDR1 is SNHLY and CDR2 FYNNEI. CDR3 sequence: CASSNRGPYEQYF. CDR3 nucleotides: TGTGCCAGCAGTAATAGGGGGCCCTACGAGCAGTACTTC.

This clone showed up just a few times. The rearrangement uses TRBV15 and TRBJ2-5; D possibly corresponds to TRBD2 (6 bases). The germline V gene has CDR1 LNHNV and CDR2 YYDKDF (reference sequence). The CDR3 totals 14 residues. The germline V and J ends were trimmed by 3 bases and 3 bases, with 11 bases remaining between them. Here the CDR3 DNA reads TGTGCCACCAGCAGGGGAGGACTGGAAGAGACCCAGTACTTC. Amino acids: CATSRGGLEETQYF.